This TCR beta chain originates from a study of T cells after yellow fever vaccination. Study-wide results and caveats: Booster samples showed a return of most primary-vaccination clones (about 96% CD4, around 85% CD8).

MiXCR, applied by TCRdb to the 5' RACE reads, yields one record per CDR3 protein. The sample contains 110,000 to 150,000 distinct CDR3 sequences, roughly 6.7% of which appear only once. Concerning this clonotype itself: Its target is unknown.

V shed 4 bases, J shed 2 bases, and the junction held 12 bases outside the gene matches. The CDR3 totals 16 residues. CDR1 is SGHNT and CDR2 is YYREEE in the germline V gene (reference sequence). Sequenced here: CD4+ T cells sorted from PBMCs, sampled 10 days after the yellow fever booster vaccination. The V and J genes are TRBV5-4 and TRBJ2-7; TRBD2 agrees at 7 bases. The sequence came from a man aged 25-45 years who received the YFV17D yellow fever vaccine. The CDR3 sequence: CASSPGRGGPPYEQYF. The CDR3 coding sequence is TGTGCCAGCAGCCCGGGCCGCGGGGGTCCCCCCTACGAGCAGTACTTC.